These 16 T cell receptor beta chains share one sample of origin, sequenced in a study of cytomegalovirus exposure and HLA in healthy donors. PCR primers comprised 60 Vbeta and 13 Jbeta primers. Data came from immunoSEQ multiplex PCR; TCRdb stores just in-frame clones and leaves some out. The sample contains 99,000 or so clones, 75% to 85% of which appear only once. Sequenced material: PBMCs. The receptors were sampled from a man between 25 and 39 years old in good health and CMV-seronegative.

The rearrangement links TRBV12-5 to TRBJ2-2; D remains unclear. Trimming took 2 bases from V and 5 from J, leaving 9 bases between them. The CDR3 has 14 amino acids. Germline V CDR1 and CDR2: LGHNT, FRNRAP. The DNA for the CDR3 is TGTGCTAGTGGTTTGTCCTACAGAACCGGGGAGCTGTTTTTT. This codes for CASGLSYRTGELFF.

The CDR3 region is CASSQDQSNSYEQYF. The CDR3 DNA is TGCGCCAGCAGCCAAGATCAGTCGAACTCCTACGAGCAGTACTTC. The chain links TRBV4-3 to TRBJ2-7; D is ambiguous. Trimming left V 0 bases short and J 0 bases short, with 9 bases between. The germline gives CDR1 LGHNA, CDR2 YSLEER. This CDR3 contains 15 residues.

This chain joins TRBV6-1 and TRBJ1-1; D is perhaps TRBD1 (6 bases). V dropped 6 bases and J dropped 3 bases, with 11 bases sitting between them. CDR1 MNHNS and CDR2 SASEGT come from the germline V gene. This CDR3 comprises 13 residues. CDR3 coding DNA: TGTGCCAGCAGACAGGGCCCACACACTGAAGCTTTCTTT. It encodes CASRQGPHTEAFF.

The CDR3 loop reads CASSFQDSPLHF. DNA of the CDR3: TGTGCCAGTAGTTTCCAGGATTCACCCCTCCACTTT. J is TRBJ1-6 and V is TRBV19; D not resolved. Germline-derived CDR1 and CDR2 are LNHDA and SQIVND (reference sequence). This CDR3 has 12 amino acids. V lost 5 bases, J lost 8 bases, and 7 bases lay in between. Looking up the rest from reference TRBV19 and TRBJ1-6 gives the full variable domain: DGGITQSPKYLFRKEGQNVTLSCEQNLNHDAMYWYRQDPGQGLRLIYYSQIVNDFQKGDIAEGYSVSREKKESFPLTVTSAQKNPTAFYLCASSFQDSPLHFGNGTRLTVT.

This chain links TRBV27 with TRBJ2-7; TRBD2 aligns across 8 bases. The trim removed 6 bases at V and 3 bases at J, leaving 7 bases unmatched. The germline CDR1 and CDR2 sequences are MNHEY and SMNVEV (reference sequence). The CDR3 runs to 14 residues. In DNA, the CDR3 is TGTGCCAGCAGGCCGGGGGGGTCGGTCTACGAGCAGTACTTC. Translation gives CASRPGGSVYEQYF.

The chain has TRBV2 and TRBJ2-1; TRBD1 is a possible D gene (6 bases). CDR3 length: 15 amino acids. Looked up from germline, CDR1 is SNHLY and CDR2 is FYNNEI. The V end was cut by 1 base, the J end by 6 bases, with 13 bases between. The CDR3 is CASSEVRGTGNEQFF. As DNA, the CDR3 is TGTGCCAGCAGTGAAGTCAGGGGTACGGGCAATGAGCAGTTCTTC.

The genes are TRBV18 and TRBJ2-7; TRBD1 is a possible D gene (7 bases). V lost 3 bases and J lost 5, with 14 bases in between. This CDR3 spans 14 amino acids. CDR1 is KGHSH, CDR2 LQKENI, per germline. The CDR3 DNA sequence: TGTGCCAGCTCACCTCAGGAGGGGGCTAACGAGCAGTACTTC. It codes for CASSPQEGANEQYF. Based on the CDR3 plus reference TRBV18 and TRBJ2-7, the full variable domain is NAGVMQNPRHLVRRRGQEARLRCSPMKGHSHVYWYRQLPEEGLKFMVYLQKENIIDESGMPKERFSAEFPKEGPSILRIQQVVRGDSAAYFCASSPQEGANEQYFGPGTRLTVT.

The chain recombines TRBV6-5 with TRBJ2-2; possible D gene TRBD2, 6 bases. The V gene lost 5 bases and the J gene lost 6 bases, with 13 bases spanning the gap. CDR1 MNHEY and CDR2 SVGAGI come from the germline V gene. The CDR3 loop spans 14 amino acids. The CDR3 coding sequence is TGTGCCAGCAGTCTGACTAGTTGGTCCGGGGAGCTGTTTTTT. This translates into CASSLTSWSGELFF.

The chain has TRBV5-1 and TRBJ2-7, with 9 bases fitting TRBD2. The junction had 6 bases not matched to a gene; V was cut back by 5 bases and J by 3 bases. The CDR3 is made up of 14 amino acids. Germline V gives CDR1 SGHRS, CDR2 YFSETQ. The CDR3 nucleotides are TGCGCCAGCAGGACCTTTAGCGGGAGCTACGAGCAGTACTTC. It specifies CASRTFSGSYEQYF.

V gene TRBV9 combines with J gene TRBJ2-3; D ambiguous. V was pared by 0 bases and J by 5 bases, with 4 bases between. Germline V lookup: CDR1 SGDLS, CDR2 YYNGEE. The CDR3 is 12 amino acids. CDR3 nucleotides: TGTGCCAGCAGCGTAGCAGAAGATACGCAGTATTTT. It codes for CASSVAEDTQYF. The entire variable domain, with the rest obtained from reference TRBV9 and TRBJ2-3, is as follows: DSGVTQTPKHLITATGQRVTLRCSPRSGDLSVYWYQQSLDQGLQFLIQYYNGEERAKGNILERFSAQQFPDLHSELNLSSLELGDSALYFCASSVAEDTQYFGPGTRLTVL.

The CDR3 loop reads CASSLRSPGIYGYTF. The CDR3 DNA reads TGTGCCAGCAGCCTGCGGAGCCCGGGGATCTACGGCTACACCTTC. The chain couples TRBV14 to TRBJ1-2; the D is unclear. Germline CDR1 SGHDN, CDR2 FVKESK. Trimming shortened V by 4 bases and J by 8 bases, and 20 bases separated the two germline ends. The CDR3 covers 15 residues. Filled out from reference TRBV14 and TRBJ1-2, the complete variable domain reads EAGVTQFPSHSVIEKGQTVTLRCDPISGHDNLYWYRRVMGKEIKFLLHFVKESKQDESGMPNNRFLAERTGGTYSTLKVQPAELEDSGVYFCASSLRSPGIYGYTFGSGTRLTVV.

The chain is built from TRBV5-6 and TRBJ1-2; maybe TRBD1 (6 bases). Trimming took 0 bases from V and 6 from J, leaving 12 bases between them. This CDR3 region has 14 residues. Germline CDR1 is SGHDT and CDR2 is YYEEEE. In DNA form, the CDR3 reads TGTGCCAGCAGCTTGGGCGGGGGGCTCGATGGCTACACCTTC. Translating it yields CASSLGGGLDGYTF.

The V and J genes are TRBV4-3 and TRBJ2-2, with 8 bases aligning to TRBD2. There are 15 residues in the CDR3. Germline V lookup: CDR1 LGHNA, CDR2 YSLEER. V lost 0 bases, J lost 8 bases, and 5 bases stayed unmatched. The CDR3 coding sequence is TGCGCCAGCAGCCAAGATTCCGGGGGGGAGGGGGAGCTGTTTTTT. Protein sequence: CASSQDSGGEGELFF.

This rearrangement joins TRBV7-3 to TRBJ1-1; 7 bases agree with TRBD1. V lost 3 bases to trimming and J lost 4 bases; unmatched junction nucleotides: 8. Germline V gene data show CDR1 as SGHTA and CDR2 as FQGTGA. There are 15 residues in the CDR3. The CDR3 here is CASSLDRPGPTEAFF. DNA for the CDR3: TGTGCCAGCAGCTTGGACAGGCCGGGCCCCACTGAAGCTTTCTTT.

The chain recombines TRBV5-4 with TRBJ2-1; 12 bases are a match to TRBD2. The CDR3 extends over 16 amino acids. Germline CDR1 reads SGHNT; CDR2 reads YYREEE (reference sequence). V lost 1 base, J lost 5 bases, and 4 bases stayed unmatched. This CDR3 is CASSLFGLAGNNEQFF. In DNA, the CDR3 is TGTGCCAGCAGCTTGTTCGGACTAGCGGGGAACAATGAGCAGTTCTTC.

The rearrangement joins TRBV28 to TRBJ1-1; TRBD1 matches at 8 bases. The V and J ends lost 5 bases and 3 bases, in that order; junction bases with no gene match: 8. Germline-derived CDR1 and CDR2 are MDHEN and SYDVKM. The CDR3 has 15 residues. DNA of the CDR3: TGTGCCAGCAGTCCCGGAGACAGGGGTTACACTGAAGCTTTCTTT. As protein: CASSPGDRGYTEAFF.